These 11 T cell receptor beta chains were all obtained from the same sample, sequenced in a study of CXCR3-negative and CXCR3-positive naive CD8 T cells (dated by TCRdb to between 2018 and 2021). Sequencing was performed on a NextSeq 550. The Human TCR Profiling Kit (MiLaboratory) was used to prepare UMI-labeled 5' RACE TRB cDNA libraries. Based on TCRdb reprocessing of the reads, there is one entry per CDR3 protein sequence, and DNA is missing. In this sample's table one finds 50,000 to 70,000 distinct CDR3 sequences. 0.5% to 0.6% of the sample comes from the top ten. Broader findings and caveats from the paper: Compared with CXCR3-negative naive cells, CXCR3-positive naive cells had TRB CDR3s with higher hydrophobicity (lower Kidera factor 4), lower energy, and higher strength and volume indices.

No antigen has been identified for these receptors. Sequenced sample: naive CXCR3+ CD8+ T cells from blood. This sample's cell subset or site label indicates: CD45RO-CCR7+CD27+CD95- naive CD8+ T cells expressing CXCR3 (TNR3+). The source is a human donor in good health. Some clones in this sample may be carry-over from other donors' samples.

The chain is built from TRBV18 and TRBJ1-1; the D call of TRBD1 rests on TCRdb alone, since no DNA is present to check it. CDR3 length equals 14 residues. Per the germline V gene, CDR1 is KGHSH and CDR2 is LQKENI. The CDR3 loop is CASSPGTGVTEAFF.

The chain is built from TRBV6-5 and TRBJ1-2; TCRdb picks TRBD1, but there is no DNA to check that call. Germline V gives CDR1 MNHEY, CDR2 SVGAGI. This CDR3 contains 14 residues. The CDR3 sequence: CASSYSSGTYGYTF.

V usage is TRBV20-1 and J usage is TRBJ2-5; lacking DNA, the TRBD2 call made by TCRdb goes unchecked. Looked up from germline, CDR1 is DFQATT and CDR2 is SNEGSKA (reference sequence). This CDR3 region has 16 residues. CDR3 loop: CSARPGLAGVRETQYF.

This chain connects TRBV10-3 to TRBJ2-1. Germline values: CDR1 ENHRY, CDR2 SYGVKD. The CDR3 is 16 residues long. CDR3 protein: CAISDWSSDSYNEQFF.

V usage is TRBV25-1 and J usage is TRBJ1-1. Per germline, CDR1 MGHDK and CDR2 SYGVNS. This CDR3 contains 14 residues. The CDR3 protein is CASSETTENTEAFF.

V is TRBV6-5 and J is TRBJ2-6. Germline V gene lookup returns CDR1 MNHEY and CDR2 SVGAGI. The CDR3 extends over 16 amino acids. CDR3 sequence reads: CASSTRQSSGANVLTF.

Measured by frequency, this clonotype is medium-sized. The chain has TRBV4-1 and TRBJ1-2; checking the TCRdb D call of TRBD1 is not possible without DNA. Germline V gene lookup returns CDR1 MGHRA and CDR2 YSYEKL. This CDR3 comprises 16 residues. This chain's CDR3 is CASSQAGTGFNYGYTF.

CDR3 amino acids: CASGLRLAETQYF. The V and J genes are TRBV28 and TRBJ2-5; as DNA is missing, the TRBD2 call by TCRdb cannot be tested. The CDR3 is 13 residues long. The germline V gene has CDR1 MDHEN and CDR2 SYDVKM. The full variable domain, its missing parts supplied by reference TRBV28 and TRBJ2-5, is DVKVTQSSRYLVKRTGEKVFLECVQDMDHENMFWYRQDPGLGLRLIYFSYDVKMKEKGDIPEGYSVSREKKERFSLILESASTNQTSMYLCASGLRLAETQYFGPGTRLLVL.

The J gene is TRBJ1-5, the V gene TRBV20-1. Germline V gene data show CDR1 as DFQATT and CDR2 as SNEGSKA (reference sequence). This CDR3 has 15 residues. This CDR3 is CSARDLGGPNQPQHF.

The CDR3 protein is CASSLEEGIFEKLFF. The V call is TRBV7-9, the J call TRBJ1-4. Germline V CDR1 and CDR2: SEHNR, FQNEAQ (reference sequence). The CDR3 length is 15 residues.

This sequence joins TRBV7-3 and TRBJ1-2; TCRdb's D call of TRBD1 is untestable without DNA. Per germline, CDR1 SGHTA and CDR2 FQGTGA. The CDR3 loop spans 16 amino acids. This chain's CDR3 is CASSLTGGEGNYGYTF.